The 18 T cell receptor beta chains reported below all come from one sample, sequenced in a study of graft-versus-host responses after intestinal transplantation. Assay used: immunoSEQ multiplex PCR; TCRdb lists only in-frame clones, some missing. The table has roughly 69,000 clones, roughly 92% seen once; the top ten hold 6.5% to 8%. Here the sequenced sample was bone marrow, taken approximately 740 days after intestinal transplantation. These receptors all come from a human patient who received an intestinal transplant, so some T cells may come from the graft donor.

The genes are TRBV5-4 and TRBJ2-3; D is uncertain. Germline lookup yields CDR1 SGHNT and CDR2 YYREEE (reference sequence). The CDR3 consists of 16 residues. V was shortened by 0 bases and J by 1 base, with 12 bases between the two germline ends. CDR3 loop: CASSLGSVRGTDTQYF. CDR3 sequence (DNA): TGTGCCAGCAGCTTGGGGTCTGTCCGCGGCACAGATACGCAGTATTTT.

V and J are TRBV4-2 and TRBJ2-1; 13 nucleotides agree with TRBD2. CDR1 is LGHNA, CDR2 YNFKEQ, per germline. V was pared by 2 bases and J by 3 bases, with 4 bases of the junction left unmatched. The CDR3 runs 17 residues. CDR3 sequence (DNA): TGTGCCAGCAGCCAACTCGGACTAGCGGGGGTCTACAATGAGCAGTTCTTC. It codes for CASSQLGLAGVYNEQFF.

The J gene is TRBJ2-1, the V gene TRBV7-2; D gene uncertain. The CDR3 has 14 amino acids. Trimming left V 1 base short and J 5 bases short, with 9 bases between. Per germline, CDR1 SGHTA and CDR2 FQGNSA. The CDR3 bases are TGTGCCAGCAGCTTAGTGATAGATCACAATGAGCAGTTCTTC. Translating gives CASSLVIDHNEQFF. Variable domain in full (rest from reference TRBV7-2 and TRBJ2-1): GAGVSQSPSNKVTEKGKDVELRCDPISGHTALYWYRQSLGQGLEFLIYFQGNSAPDKSGLPSDRFSAERTGGSVSTLTIQRTQQEDSAVYLCASSLVIDHNEQFFGPGTRLTVL.

This clone was counted only a few times. The chain has TRBV6-1 and TRBJ2-7, with 9 nucleotides matching TRBD1. Per the germline V gene, CDR1 is MNHNS and CDR2 is SASEGT. V dropped 4 bases and J dropped 4; count of bases not matched to a gene: 11. The CDR3 is 16 amino acids. The CDR3 is CASSGTGTGRRYEQYF. In DNA, the CDR3 is TGTGCCAGCAGTGGGACCGGGACAGGGAGAAGGTACGAGCAGTACTTC.

A word on this clone: Other DNA sequences in the same sample also yield this CDR3. The chain has TRBV6-5 and TRBJ2-1; possible D gene TRBD2, 5 bases. The germline V gene has CDR1 MNHEY and CDR2 SVGAGI. The CDR3 length is 14 residues. V dropped 6 bases and J dropped 0 bases, with 9 bases sitting between them. For the CDR3, the DNA is TGTGCCAGCAGATTAGGGAGCTCCTACAATGAGCAGTTCTTC. It encodes CASRLGSSYNEQFF.

This chain connects TRBV6-1 to TRBJ2-1, with TRBD2 matching 10 bases. J lost 0 bases, V lost 6 bases, and 2 bases had no gene match. Germline lookup yields CDR1 MNHNS and CDR2 SASEGT. The CDR3 runs to 15 residues. The CDR3 coding sequence is TGTGCCAGCAGCGCTAGCGGGAGCTCCTACAATGAGCAGTTCTTC. It yields the protein CASSASGSSYNEQFF.

The rearrangement links TRBV15 to TRBJ2-2; no reliable D call. V lost 8 bases and J lost 7, with 11 bases in between. This CDR3 has 12 amino acids. Germline V gene lookup returns CDR1 LNHNV and CDR2 YYDKDF (reference sequence). The CDR3 region has the DNA TGTGCCACCCGCGATCCATACGGGGAGCTGTTTTTT. It specifies CATRDPYGELFF. Full variable domain (missing parts from reference TRBV15 and TRBJ2-2): DAMVIQNPRYQVTQFGKPVTLSCSQTLNHNVMYWYQQKSSQAPKLLFHYYDKDFNNEADTPDNFQSRRPNTSFCFLDIRSPGLGDTAMYLCATRDPYGELFFGEGSRLTVL.

The chain carries TRBV6-1 and TRBJ2-3, with D maybe TRBD1 (5 bases). Germline assignment: CDR1 MNHNS and CDR2 SASEGT. The CDR3 sequence is 13 residues long. Trimming shortened V by 7 bases and J by 0 bases, and 8 bases separated the two germline ends. CDR3 sequence reads: CASKAGSTDTQYF. DNA for the CDR3: TGTGCCAGCAAGGCAGGGAGCACAGATACGCAGTATTTT.

In its sample, this clone was seen once. The chain couples TRBV6-1 to TRBJ2-5, with 14 bases identical to TRBD2. The CDR3 length is 18 residues. Per germline, CDR1 MNHNS and CDR2 SASEGT. Germline trimming cut 0 bases from V and 3 bases from J; bases unmatched to any gene: 6. The CDR3 bases are TGTGCCAGCAGTGAAGCCATCAGGGGACTAGCGGGAGAAGAGACCCAGTACTTC. Amino acid sequence: CASSEAIRGLAGEETQYF.

The J gene is TRBJ2-7, the V gene TRBV11-2; D gene unclear. This CDR3 contains 14 residues. V was shortened by 2 bases and J by 4 bases, with 12 bases between the two germline ends. From germline, CDR1 is SGHAT and CDR2 FQNNGV. The CDR3 sequence is CASSLSPRPYEQYF. The CDR3 nucleotides are TGTGCCAGCAGCTTATCCCCTCGCCCTTACGAGCAGTACTTC.

The genes are TRBV6-1 and TRBJ2-3; the D call may be TRBD1 or TRBD2 (6 bases each). V was clipped by 3 bases and J by 0 bases, with 13 bases between them. This CDR3 spans 16 amino acids. Germline values: CDR1 MNHNS, CDR2 SASEGT. The CDR3 here is CASSDDPGASTDTQYF. The CDR3 region has the DNA TGTGCCAGCAGTGACGACCCGGGGGCGAGCACAGATACGCAGTATTTT.

As DNA, the CDR3 is TGTGCCAGCAGCTTATACCGACAGGAAGCTAACTATGGCTACACCTTC. It yields the protein CASSLYRQEANYGYTF. The gene calls are TRBV7-9 and TRBJ1-2; TRBD1 is a possible D gene (6 bases). Per the germline V gene, CDR1 is SEHNR and CDR2 is FQNEAQ (reference sequence). Trimming took 2 bases from V and 0 from J, leaving 13 bases between them. The CDR3 consists of 16 residues.

The chain links TRBV28 to TRBJ1-2, with D hard to call. The CDR3 runs to 13 residues. V was clipped by 10 bases and J by 4 bases, with 16 bases between them. The V gene's germline CDR1 is MDHEN and CDR2 SYDVKM. CDR3 in DNA: TGTGCCACCCAGTTTGGGAGCGCCTATGGCTACACCTTC. Amino acids: CATQFGSAYGYTF.

The chain carries TRBV27 and TRBJ2-2, with D uncertain. The CDR3 runs 16 residues. Trimming removed 6 bases at V and 0 bases at J, with 14 bases between. Germline V CDR1 and CDR2: MNHEY, SMNVEV (reference sequence). CDR3 coding DNA: TGTGCCAGCAGACTACTACTGAAAGCGAACACCGGGGAGCTGTTTTTT. It encodes CASRLLLKANTGELFF.

The genes are TRBV5-5 and TRBJ1-5, with D maybe TRBD1 (6 bases). This CDR3 is built from 15 residues. The germline V gene has CDR1 SGHKS and CDR2 YYEKEE (reference sequence). V was trimmed by 4 bases and J by 3 bases, leaving 14 bases between them. CDR3 in amino acids: CASSARTAYNQPQHF. The CDR3 DNA is TGTGCCAGCAGCGCAAGGACAGCTTACAATCAGCCCCAGCATTTT.

V gene TRBV21-1 combines with J gene TRBJ2-5; the DNA was not used to check the table's D call, TRBD1. TRBV21-1 is reported as a pseudogene. This CDR3 has 12 residues. DNA of the CDR3: TGTGCCAGCAGCAACAGCCAAGAGACCCAGTACTTC. Its translation is CASSNSQETQYF.

This clone has a single count. This chain links TRBV5-1 with TRBJ2-5; a weak D match, TRBD2 (6 bases). V lost 1 base and J lost 2, with 15 bases in between. Looked up from germline, CDR1 is SGHRS and CDR2 is YFSETQ. The length of the CDR3 is 16 residues. In DNA, the CDR3 is TGCGCCAGCAGCTTGCCGGGACTCCTGAATCAAGAGACCCAGTACTTC. It specifies CASSLPGLLNQETQYF.

The chain carries TRBV14 and TRBJ2-1, with D tentatively TRBD2 (5 bases). Trimming took off 3 bases at V and 1 base at J, with 7 bases between the two ends. This CDR3 has 14 amino acids. The germline V gene encodes CDR1 SGHDN and CDR2 FVKESK. The CDR3 DNA sequence: TGTGCCAGCAGCCACACGGGGTCCTACAATGAGCAGTTCTTC. It yields the protein CASSHTGSYNEQFF.